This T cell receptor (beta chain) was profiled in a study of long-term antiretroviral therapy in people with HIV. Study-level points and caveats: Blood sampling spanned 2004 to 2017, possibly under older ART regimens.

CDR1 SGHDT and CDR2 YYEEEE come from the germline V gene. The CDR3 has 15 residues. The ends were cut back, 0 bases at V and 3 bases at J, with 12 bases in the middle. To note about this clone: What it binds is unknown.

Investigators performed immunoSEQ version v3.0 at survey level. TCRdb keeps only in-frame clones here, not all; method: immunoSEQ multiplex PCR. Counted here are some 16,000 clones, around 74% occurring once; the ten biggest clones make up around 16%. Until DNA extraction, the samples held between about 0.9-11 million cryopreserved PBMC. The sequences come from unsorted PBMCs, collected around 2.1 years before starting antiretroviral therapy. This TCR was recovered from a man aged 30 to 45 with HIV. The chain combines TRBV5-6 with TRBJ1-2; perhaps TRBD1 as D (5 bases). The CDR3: CASSLAPGVDYGYTF. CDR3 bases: TGTGCCAGCAGCTTGGCCCCGGGGGTTGACTATGGCTACACCTTC.